A single T cell receptor (beta chain) is shown here with its context. V shed 8 bases and J 9 bases; nucleotides not matched to a gene: 9. The CDR3 sequence is 14 residues long. CDR1 MNHEY and CDR2 SVGAGI come from the germline V gene. This entry is derived from a study of blood T cell repertoires in COVID-19. Clones were read by immunoSEQ multiplex PCR, and TCRdb kept only the in-frame ones, dropping some. This sample has roughly 30,000 clones, with roughly nine tenths found just once. The TCR originated in a human donor in a cohort sampled during active COVID-19. Sequenced input: peripheral blood. The chain uses TRBV6-5 and TRBJ2-1, with 11 nucleotides matching TRBD2. The CDR3 sequence is CASVALAGGSEQFF. The CDR3 DNA reads TGTGCCAGCGTCGCGCTAGCGGGGGGATCTGAGCAGTTCTTC.